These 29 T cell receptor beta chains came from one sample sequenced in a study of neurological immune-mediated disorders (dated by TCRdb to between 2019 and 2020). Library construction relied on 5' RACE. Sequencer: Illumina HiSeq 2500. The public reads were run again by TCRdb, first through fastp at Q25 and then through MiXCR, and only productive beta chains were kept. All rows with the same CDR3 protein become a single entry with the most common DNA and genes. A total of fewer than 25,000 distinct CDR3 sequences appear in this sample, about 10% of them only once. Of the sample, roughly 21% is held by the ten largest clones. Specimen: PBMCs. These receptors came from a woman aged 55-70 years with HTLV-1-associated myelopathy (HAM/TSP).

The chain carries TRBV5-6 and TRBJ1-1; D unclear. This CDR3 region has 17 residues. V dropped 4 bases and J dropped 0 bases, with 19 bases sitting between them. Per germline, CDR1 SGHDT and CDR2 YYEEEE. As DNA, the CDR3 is TGTGCCAGCAGCCCGACGACCGGTTCCCTCATGAACACTGAAGCTTTCTTT. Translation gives CASSPTTGSLMNTEAFF. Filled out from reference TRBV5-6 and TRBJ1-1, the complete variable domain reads DAGVTQSPTHLIKTRGQQVTLRCSPKSGHDTVSWYQQALGQGPQFIFQYYEEEERQRGNFPDRFSGHQFPNYSSELNVNALLLGDSALYLCASSPTTGSLMNTEAFFGQGTRLTVV.

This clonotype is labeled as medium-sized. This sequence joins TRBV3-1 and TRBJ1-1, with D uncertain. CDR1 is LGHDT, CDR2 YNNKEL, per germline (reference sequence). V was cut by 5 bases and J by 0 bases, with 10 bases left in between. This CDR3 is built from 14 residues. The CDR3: CASSFGPVNTEAFF. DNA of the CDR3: TGTGCCAGCAGCTTCGGACCGGTGAACACTGAAGCTTTCTTT.

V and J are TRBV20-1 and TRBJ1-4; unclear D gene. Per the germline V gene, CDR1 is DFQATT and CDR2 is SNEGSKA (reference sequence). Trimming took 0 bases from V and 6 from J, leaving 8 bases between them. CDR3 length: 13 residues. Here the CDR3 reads CSARDFEDEKLFF. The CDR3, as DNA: TGCAGTGCTAGAGATTTCGAGGATGAAAAACTGTTTTTT.

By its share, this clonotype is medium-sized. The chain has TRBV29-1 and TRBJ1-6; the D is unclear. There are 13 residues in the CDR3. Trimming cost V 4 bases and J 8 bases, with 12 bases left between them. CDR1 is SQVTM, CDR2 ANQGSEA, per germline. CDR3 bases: TGCAGCGTTGGGGAGGCTGCCGATTCACCCCTCCACTTT. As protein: CSVGEAADSPLHF.

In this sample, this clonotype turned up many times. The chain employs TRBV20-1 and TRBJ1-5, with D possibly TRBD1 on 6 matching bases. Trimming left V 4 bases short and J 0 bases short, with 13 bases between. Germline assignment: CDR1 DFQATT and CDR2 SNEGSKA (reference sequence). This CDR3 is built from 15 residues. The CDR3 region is CSATPQGYSNQPQHF. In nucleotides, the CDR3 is TGCAGTGCTACCCCACAGGGTTATAGCAATCAGCCCCAGCATTTT.

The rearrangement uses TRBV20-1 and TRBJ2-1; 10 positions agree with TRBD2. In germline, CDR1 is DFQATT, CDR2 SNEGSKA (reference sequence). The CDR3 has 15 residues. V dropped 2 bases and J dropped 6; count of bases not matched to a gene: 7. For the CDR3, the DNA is TGCAGTGCTAGAAACAGCGGGGGGGCGGCCAATGAGCAGTTCTTC. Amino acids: CSARNSGGAANEQFF.

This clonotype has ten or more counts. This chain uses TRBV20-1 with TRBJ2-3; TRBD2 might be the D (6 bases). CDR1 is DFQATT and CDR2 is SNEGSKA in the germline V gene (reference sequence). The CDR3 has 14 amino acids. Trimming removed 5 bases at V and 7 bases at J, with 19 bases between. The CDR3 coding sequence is TGCAGTGCTGAGGGACTGACGGGATCTAATACGCAGTATTTT. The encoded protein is CSAEGLTGSNTQYF.

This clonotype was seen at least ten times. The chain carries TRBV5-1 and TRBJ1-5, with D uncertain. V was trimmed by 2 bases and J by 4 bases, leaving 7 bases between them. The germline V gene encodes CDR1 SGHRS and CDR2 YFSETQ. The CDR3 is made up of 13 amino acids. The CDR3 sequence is CASSFTGNQPQHF. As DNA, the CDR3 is TGCGCCAGCAGCTTTACCGGGAATCAGCCCCAGCATTTT.

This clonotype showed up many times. The CDR3 coding sequence is TGCGCCAGCAGCTGGGAAGGAGATACGCAGTATTTT. Residues: CASSWEGDTQYF. The genes are TRBV5-1 and TRBJ2-3, with D unclear. In germline, CDR1 is SGHRS, CDR2 YFSETQ. The CDR3 runs to 12 residues. Trimming left V 3 bases short and J 5 bases short, with 7 bases between.

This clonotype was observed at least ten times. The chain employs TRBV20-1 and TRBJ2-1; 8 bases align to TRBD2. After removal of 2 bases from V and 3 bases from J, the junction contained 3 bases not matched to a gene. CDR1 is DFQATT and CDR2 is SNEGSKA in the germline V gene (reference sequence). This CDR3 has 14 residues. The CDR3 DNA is TGCAGTGCTAGACGGGGGGGGCTCTACAATGAGCAGTTCTTC. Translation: CSARRGGLYNEQFF.

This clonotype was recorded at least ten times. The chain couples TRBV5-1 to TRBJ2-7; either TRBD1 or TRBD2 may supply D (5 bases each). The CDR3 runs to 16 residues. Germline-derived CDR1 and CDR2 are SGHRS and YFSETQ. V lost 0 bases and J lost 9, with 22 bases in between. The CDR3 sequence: CASSLEVTGRATRQYF. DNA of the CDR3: TGCGCCAGCAGCTTGGAGGTCACGGGGCGTGCTACGAGGCAGTACTTC.

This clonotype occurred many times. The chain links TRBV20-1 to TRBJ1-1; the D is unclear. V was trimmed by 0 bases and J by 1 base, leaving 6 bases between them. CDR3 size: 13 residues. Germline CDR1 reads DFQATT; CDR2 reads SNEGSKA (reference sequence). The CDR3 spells CSARDSRNTEAFF. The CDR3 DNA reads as TGCAGTGCTAGAGACAGCAGGAACACTGAAGCTTTCTTT.

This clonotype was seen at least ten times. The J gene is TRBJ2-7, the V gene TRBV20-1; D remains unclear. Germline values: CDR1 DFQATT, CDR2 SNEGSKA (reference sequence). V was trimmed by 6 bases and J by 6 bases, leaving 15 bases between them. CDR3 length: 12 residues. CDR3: CSAGRPSGEQYF. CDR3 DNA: TGCAGTGCCGGTCGGCCCTCAGGCGAGCAGTACTTC.

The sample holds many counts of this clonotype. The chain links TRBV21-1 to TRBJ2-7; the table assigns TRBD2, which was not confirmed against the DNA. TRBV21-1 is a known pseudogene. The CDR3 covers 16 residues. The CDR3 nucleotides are TGTGCCAGCATCACTTTCGGGAGGGATGGTGGGGGCGAGCAGTACTTC. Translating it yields CASITFGRDGGGEQYF.

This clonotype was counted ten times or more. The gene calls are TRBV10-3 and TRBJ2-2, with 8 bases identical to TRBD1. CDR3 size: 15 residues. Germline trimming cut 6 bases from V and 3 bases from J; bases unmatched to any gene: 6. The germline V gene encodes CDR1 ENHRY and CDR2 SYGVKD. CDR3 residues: CAIRKTGEHTGELFF. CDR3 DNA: TGTGCCATCAGAAAGACAGGGGAGCACACCGGGGAGCTGTTTTTT.

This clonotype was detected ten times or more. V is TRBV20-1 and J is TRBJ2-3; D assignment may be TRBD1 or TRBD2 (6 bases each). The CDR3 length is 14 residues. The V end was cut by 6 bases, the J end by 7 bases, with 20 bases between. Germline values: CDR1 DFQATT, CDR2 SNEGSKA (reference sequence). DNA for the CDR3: TGCAGTGCCCCTGAGGACCGGGGGCGAAATACGCAGTATTTT. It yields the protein CSAPEDRGRNTQYF.

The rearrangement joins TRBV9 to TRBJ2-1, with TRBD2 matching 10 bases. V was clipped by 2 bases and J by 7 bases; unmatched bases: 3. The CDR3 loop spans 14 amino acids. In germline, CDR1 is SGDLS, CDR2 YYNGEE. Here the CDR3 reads CASSVSGGMNEQFF. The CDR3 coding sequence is TGTGCCAGCAGCGTTAGCGGGGGGATGAATGAGCAGTTCTTC.

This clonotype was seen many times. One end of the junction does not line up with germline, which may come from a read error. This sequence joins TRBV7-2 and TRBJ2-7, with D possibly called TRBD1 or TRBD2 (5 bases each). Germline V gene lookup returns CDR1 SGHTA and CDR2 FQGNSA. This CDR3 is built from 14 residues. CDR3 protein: CASSSGTGYYEQYF. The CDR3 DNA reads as TGTGCCAGTAGCTCCGGGACGGGTTACTACGAGCAGTACTTC.

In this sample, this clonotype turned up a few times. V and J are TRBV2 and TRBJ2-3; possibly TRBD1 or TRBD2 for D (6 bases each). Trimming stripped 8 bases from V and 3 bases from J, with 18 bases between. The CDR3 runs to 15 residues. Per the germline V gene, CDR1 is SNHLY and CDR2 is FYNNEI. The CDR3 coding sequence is TGTGCCAGCTCCCTTGGGGGGCGGAAGACAGATACGCAGTATTTT. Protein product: CASSLGGRKTDTQYF.

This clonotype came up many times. The DNA for the CDR3 is TGCAGTGCAGAGGACATCCTGAAAGGCGATACGCAGTATTTT. This codes for CSAEDILKGDTQYF. This sequence joins TRBV20-1 and TRBJ2-3; TRBD1 is a possible D gene (5 bases). The CDR3 contains 14 residues. Trimming shortened V by 6 bases and J by 6 bases, and 19 bases separated the two germline ends. The germline CDR1 and CDR2 sequences are DFQATT and SNEGSKA (reference sequence).

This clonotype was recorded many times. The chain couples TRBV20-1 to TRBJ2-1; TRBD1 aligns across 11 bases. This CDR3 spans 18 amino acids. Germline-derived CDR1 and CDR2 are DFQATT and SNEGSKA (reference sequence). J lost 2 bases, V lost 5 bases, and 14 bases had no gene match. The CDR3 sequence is CSAQRTGGGSTPYNEQFF. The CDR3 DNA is TGCAGTGCTCAGAGGACAGGGGGCGGAAGTACCCCCTACAATGAGCAGTTCTTC.

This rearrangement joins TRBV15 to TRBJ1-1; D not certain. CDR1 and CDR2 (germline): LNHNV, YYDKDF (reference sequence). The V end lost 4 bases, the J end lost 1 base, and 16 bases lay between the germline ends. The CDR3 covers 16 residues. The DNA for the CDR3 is TGTGCCACCAGCACCGGGTTAGTATACGCGAACACTGAAGCTTTCTTT. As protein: CATSTGLVYANTEAFF. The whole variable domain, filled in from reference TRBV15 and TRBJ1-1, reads DAMVIQNPRYQVTQFGKPVTLSCSQTLNHNVMYWYQQKSSQAPKLLFHYYDKDFNNEADTPDNFQSRRPNTSFCFLDIRSPGLGDTAMYLCATSTGLVYANTEAFFGQGTRLTVV.

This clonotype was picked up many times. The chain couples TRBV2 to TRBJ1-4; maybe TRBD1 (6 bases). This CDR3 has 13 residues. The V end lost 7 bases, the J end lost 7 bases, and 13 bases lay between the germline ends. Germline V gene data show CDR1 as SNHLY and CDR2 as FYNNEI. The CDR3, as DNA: TGTGCCAGCAAGCCGGGGGCGTTTGAAAAACTGTTTTTT. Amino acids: CASKPGAFEKLFF.

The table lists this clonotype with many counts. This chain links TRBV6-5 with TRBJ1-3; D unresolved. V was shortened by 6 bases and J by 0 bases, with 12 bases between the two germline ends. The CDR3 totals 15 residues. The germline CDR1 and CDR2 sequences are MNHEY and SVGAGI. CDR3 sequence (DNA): TGTGCCAGCAGCCTAGTTCGGGGCTCTGGAAACACCATATATTTT. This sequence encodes CASSLVRGSGNTIYF.

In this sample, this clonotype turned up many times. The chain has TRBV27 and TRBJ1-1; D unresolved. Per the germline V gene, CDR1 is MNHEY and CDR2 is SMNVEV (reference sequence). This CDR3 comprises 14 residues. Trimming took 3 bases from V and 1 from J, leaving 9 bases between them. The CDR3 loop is CASSLSGPNTEAFF. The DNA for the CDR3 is TGTGCCAGCAGTTTGAGCGGTCCGAACACTGAAGCTTTCTTT.

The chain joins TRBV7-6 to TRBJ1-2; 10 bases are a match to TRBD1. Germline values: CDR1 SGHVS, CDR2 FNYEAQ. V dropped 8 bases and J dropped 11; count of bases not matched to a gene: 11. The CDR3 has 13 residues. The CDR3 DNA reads TGTGCCAGCGGCCCTAGGACAGGGGGAGGATACACCTTC. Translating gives CASGPRTGGGYTF.

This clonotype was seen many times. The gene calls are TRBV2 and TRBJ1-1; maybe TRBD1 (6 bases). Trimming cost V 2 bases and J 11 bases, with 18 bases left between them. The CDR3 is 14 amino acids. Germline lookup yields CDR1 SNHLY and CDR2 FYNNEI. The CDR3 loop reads CASSERTAPGGAFF. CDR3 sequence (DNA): TGTGCCAGCAGTGAACGGACAGCACCTGGAGGGGCTTTCTTT. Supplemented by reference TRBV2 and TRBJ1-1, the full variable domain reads EPEVTQTPSHQVTQMGQEVILRCVPISNHLYFYWYRQILGQKVEFLVSFYNNEISEKSEIFDDQFSVERPDGSNFTLKIRSTKLEDSAMYFCASSERTAPGGAFFGQGTRLTVV.

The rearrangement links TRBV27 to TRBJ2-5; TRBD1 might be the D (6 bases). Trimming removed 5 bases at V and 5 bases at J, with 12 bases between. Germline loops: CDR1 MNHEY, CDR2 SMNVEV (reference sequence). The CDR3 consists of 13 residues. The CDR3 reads CASSTQGRETQYF. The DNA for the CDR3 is TGTGCCAGCAGTACACAGGGCCGGGAGACCCAGTACTTC.

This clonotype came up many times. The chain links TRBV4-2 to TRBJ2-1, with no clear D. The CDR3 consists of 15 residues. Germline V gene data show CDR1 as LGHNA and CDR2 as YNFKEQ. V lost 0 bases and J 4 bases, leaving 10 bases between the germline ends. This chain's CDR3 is CASSQESGYYNEQFF. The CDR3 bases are TGTGCCAGCAGCCAAGAGTCTGGGTATTACAATGAGCAGTTCTTC.